Listed here are 8 T cell receptor beta chains from one sample, sequenced in a study of metastatic and nonmetastatic thyroid tumors. Thyroid surgery took place with no prior treatment in any patient. TCRdb re-called the PCR reads via MiXCR. Counted here are over 70,000 clones, around 19% occurring once; the ten biggest clones make up more than 10%. Sequencing was performed on blood. The source of these receptors is a female donor with papillary thyroid cancer or a benign thyroid nodule (not recorded which). Some clones in this sample may be carry-over from other donors' samples.

This clone has at least ten counts. V gene TRBV7-9 combines with J gene TRBJ2-5; TRBD1 aligns across 7 bases. The CDR3 length is 15 residues. Germline V gives CDR1 SEHNR, CDR2 FQNEAQ (reference sequence). J lost 0 bases, V lost 5 bases, and 6 bases had no gene match. The CDR3 protein is CASSPGTVNQETQYF. CDR3 nucleotide sequence: TGTGCCAGCAGCCCCGGGACAGTAAACCAAGAGACCCAGTACTTC.

This clone showed up many times. The chain recombines TRBV19 with TRBJ1-2; 9 positions agree with TRBD1. V lost 5 bases to trimming and J lost 8 bases; unmatched junction nucleotides: 9. This CDR3 has 14 residues. Germline lookup yields CDR1 LNHDA and CDR2 SQIVND (reference sequence). The CDR3: CASSRDRGFLGYTF. The CDR3 DNA reads TGTGCCAGTAGTCGTGACAGGGGGTTTTTAGGCTACACCTTC. The variable domain in full, completed from reference TRBV19 and TRBJ1-2, reads DGGITQSPKYLFRKEGQNVTLSCEQNLNHDAMYWYRQDPGQGLRLIYYSQIVNDFQKGDIAEGYSVSREKKESFPLTVTSAQKNPTAFYLCASSRDRGFLGYTFGSGTRLTVV.

This clone was detected many times. The genes are TRBV2 and TRBJ2-2; a weak D match, TRBD2 (6 bases). V was shortened by 10 bases and J by 4 bases, with 16 bases between the two germline ends. CDR1 SNHLY and CDR2 FYNNEI come from the germline V gene. CDR3 length: 14 amino acids. For the CDR3, the DNA is TGTGCCAACCAGGGTCGGGGAGGCACCGGGGAGCTGTTTTTT. It translates to CANQGRGGTGELFF.

In regard to this clone: This sequence may be a read error, since a much larger clone differs from it by one base. V and J are TRBV12-3 or TRBV12-4 and TRBJ2-3; D is undetermined. Trimming cost V 3 bases and J 6 bases, with 4 bases left between them. The CDR3 spans 11 residues. CDR3 amino acids: CASSLVDTQYF. The CDR3 nucleotides are TGTGCCAGCAGTTTGGTGGATACGCAGTATTTT.

This clone was found a few times. This chain links TRBV6-1 with TRBJ2-1, with TRBD2 matching over 13 bases. CDR3 length: 16 amino acids. V shed 3 bases and J 6 bases; nucleotides not matched to a gene: 5. Per germline, CDR1 MNHNS and CDR2 SASEGT. CDR3 sequence (DNA): TGTGCCAGCAGTGACACCGGGACTAGCGGGATCAATGAGCAGTTCTTC. As protein: CASSDTGTSGINEQFF.

The chain recombines TRBV30 with TRBJ1-5; D not certain. CDR1 is GTSNPN and CDR2 is SVGIG in the germline V gene (reference sequence). V was clipped by 6 bases and J by 5 bases, with 8 bases between them. The CDR3 has 11 amino acids. The CDR3, as DNA: TGTGCCTGTGAAGAATATCAGCCCCAGCATTTT. This sequence encodes CACEEYQPQHF. The whole variable domain, filled in from reference TRBV30 and TRBJ1-5, reads SQTIHQWPATLVQPVGSPLSLECTVEGTSNPNLYWYRQAAGRGLQLLFYSVGIGQISSEVPQNLSASRPQDRQFILSSKKLLLSDSGFYLCACEEYQPQHFGDGTRLSIL.

The sample holds many counts of this clone. V gene TRBV24-1 combines with J gene TRBJ2-7; maybe TRBD1 (6 bases). Germline V CDR1 and CDR2: KGHDR, SFDVKD. Trimming took off 9 bases at V and 7 bases at J, with 15 bases between the two ends. The CDR3 has 12 residues. In nucleotides, the CDR3 is TGTGCCACCTTCAGGGGTATTGGAGAGCAGTACTTC. Protein product: CATFRGIGEQYF.

Ten or more counts support this clone. The junction does not match germline at one end; this may be a read error. Different DNA sequences within this sample yield the same CDR3. The chain employs TRBV6-1 and TRBJ1-1; the D gene is possibly TRBD1 (6 bases). Germline CDR1 is MNHNS and CDR2 is SASEGT. The CDR3 is 13 residues long. The CDR3 loop is CASTEGHYTEAFF. The CDR3 DNA follows: TGTGCCAGCACCGAGGGACACTACACTGAAGCCTTCTTT.